The 10 T cell receptor beta chains listed next were all sequenced from one sample in a study of T cells after somatic rescue of genetic block. Method: immunoSEQ multiplex PCR; TCRdb's copy keeps in-frame clones and lacks some. The sample carries around 100,000 clones, over 80% recorded once. Input material: peripheral blood mononuclear cells (PBMCs). These TCRs come from a woman under 30.

This clone has more than one count but fewer than ten. The chain carries TRBV6-1 and TRBJ1-5; 9 positions match TRBD1. The CDR3 loop spans 15 amino acids. The germline CDR1 and CDR2 sequences are MNHNS and SASEGT. Losses at the gene ends were 4 bases for V and 4 bases for J; bases not matched to a gene: 5. The CDR3 sequence is CASSGDRVGNQPQHF. CDR3 bases: TGTGCCAGCAGTGGGGACAGGGTAGGGAATCAGCCCCAGCATTTT.

V usage is TRBV11-2 and J usage is TRBJ2-3; D is ambiguous. This CDR3 spans 13 amino acids. Per the germline V gene, CDR1 is SGHAT and CDR2 is FQNNGV. Trimming left V 7 bases short and J 1 base short, with 9 bases between. The CDR3 DNA sequence: TGTGCCAGCACAAGGTACGGCACAGATACGCAGTATTTT. Protein: CASTRYGTDTQYF. Looking up the rest from reference TRBV11-2 and TRBJ2-3 gives the full variable domain: EAGVAQSPRYKIIEKRQSVAFWCNPISGHATLYWYQQILGQGPKLLIQFQNNGVVDDSQLPKDRFSAERLKGVDSTLKIQPAKLEDSAVYLCASTRYGTDTQYFGPGTRLTVL.

V usage is TRBV27 and J usage is TRBJ2-3, with a weak D call TRBD1 (5 bases). V lost 6 bases, J lost 8 bases, and 18 bases lay in between. The CDR3 spans 14 residues. CDR1 is MNHEY and CDR2 is SMNVEV in the germline V gene (reference sequence). CDR3 nucleotide sequence: TGTGCCAGCAGCTGGCCCAACCAGGGCGGTACGCAGTATTTT. Translating it yields CASSWPNQGGTQYF.

Regarding this clone: The junction differs from germline at one of its ends, possibly a read error. CDR3: CASSSTGQDKSPLHF. As DNA, the CDR3 is TGTGCCAGCAGTTCGACGGGACAGGATAAGTCACCCCTCCACTTT. This rearrangement joins TRBV6-1 to TRBJ1-6; 8 positions match TRBD1. Germline CDR1 and CDR2: MNHNS and SASEGT. The length of the CDR3 is 15 residues.

This clone was seen more than once but under ten times. The rearrangement joins TRBV4-1 to TRBJ2-5; D not certain. This CDR3 has 14 residues. V was cut by 5 bases and J by 3 bases, with 13 bases left in between. Germline values: CDR1 MGHRA, CDR2 YSYEKL. The CDR3 region has the DNA TGCGCCAGCAGCGGCCGGGCCTTTGAAGAGACCCAGTACTTC. As protein: CASSGRAFEETQYF.

The gene calls are TRBV7-9 and TRBJ2-7; D is ambiguous. The CDR3 runs 13 residues. Deletions cut 4 bases from V and 1 base from J, with 8 bases between. Germline values: CDR1 SEHNR, CDR2 FQNEAQ (reference sequence). The CDR3 region is CASSSPVSYEQYF. DNA for the CDR3: TGTGCCAGCAGCTCACCAGTGTCCTACGAGCAGTACTTC.

The chain is built from TRBV5-1 and TRBJ2-5, with D possibly matching TRBD2 (5 bases). Germline CDR1 reads SGHRS; CDR2 reads YFSETQ. Trimming removed 2 bases at V and 6 bases at J, with 11 bases between. CDR3 length equals 13 residues. CDR3 protein: CASSFEGEKTQYF. In DNA, the CDR3 is TGCGCCAGCAGCTTCGAGGGAGAGAAGACCCAGTACTTC. The full variable domain, rest sourced from reference TRBV5-1 and TRBJ2-5, is KAGVTQTPRYLIKTRGQQVTLSCSPISGHRSVSWYQQTPGQGLQFLFEYFSETQRNKGNFPGRFSGRQFSNSRSEMNVSTLELGDSALYLCASSFEGEKTQYFGPGTRLLVL.

This clone appeared a few times. This CDR3 is CAWQPPGQGNTIYF. DNA of the CDR3: TGTGCCTGGCAGCCCCCGGGACAGGGAAACACCATATATTTT. The chain links TRBV30 to TRBJ1-3, with 7 bases fitting TRBD1. The trim removed 5 bases at V and 4 bases at J, leaving 8 bases unmatched. CDR3 length equals 14 residues. Germline V gene lookup returns CDR1 GTSNPN and CDR2 SVGIG (reference sequence).

The gene calls are TRBV7-2 and TRBJ2-7; no firm D call. The CDR3 sequence is 13 residues long. Germline V CDR1 and CDR2: SGHTA, FQGNSA. The ends were cut back, 1 base at V and 12 bases at J, with 16 bases in the middle. CDR3 sequence (DNA): TGTGCCAGCAGCTTAGAGACGATGGGGAAGCGGTACTTC. Translating it yields CASSLETMGKRYF.

The chain joins TRBV18 to TRBJ2-7, with D perhaps matching TRBD2 (6 bases). This CDR3 contains 13 residues. Per the germline V gene, CDR1 is KGHSH and CDR2 is LQKENI. V was shortened by 6 bases and J by 5 bases, with 14 bases between the two germline ends. CDR3 loop: CASSPRGIDEQYF. The CDR3 DNA is TGTGCCAGCTCTCCCCGGGGGATCGACGAGCAGTACTTC. Full variable domain (outside the CDR3, taken from reference TRBV18 and TRBJ2-7): NAGVMQNPRHLVRRRGQEARLRCSPMKGHSHVYWYRQLPEEGLKFMVYLQKENIIDESGMPKERFSAEFPKEGPSILRIQQVVRGDSAAYFCASSPRGIDEQYFGPGTRLTVT.